This TCR beta chain was captured in a study of response to subunit inactivated influenza vaccine. Study results and limitations: Authors suggested seasonal influenza vaccinations each recruit few new T cells.

Notes on this clonotype: The antigen remains undetermined.

TCRdb reprocessed the RT-PCR reads via MiXCR and lists one record per CDR3 protein. The sample shows more than 450,000 distinct CDR3 sequences, about 10% of them seen only once. Germline V gene lookup returns CDR1 MNHEY and CDR2 SVGEGT. The CDR3 is 15 residues long. With V trimmed by 2 bases and J by 0 bases, 4 bases remained unmatched. The V call is TRBV6-2 or TRBV6-3, the J call TRBJ2-7, with TRBD2 identical over 7 bases. The TCR was taken from a man aged 45-60 years who received an inactivated influenza vaccine. Here the sequenced sample was PBMCs from blood, taken on the day of vaccination. CDR3 residues: CASSYPGLSSYEQYF. CDR3 in DNA: TGTGCCAGCAGTTACCCGGGACTAAGCTCCTACGAGCAGTACTTC.